Included here is one T cell receptor (beta chain) sequence, with context. The antigen is unknown. The sample belongs to a study of T cell responses to AZD1222 COVID-19 vaccine. The V gene end was trimmed by 8 bases and the J gene end by 0 bases; junction bases not matched to a gene: 4. The CDR3 spans 15 residues. Germline V gene sequence: CDR1 MNHEY, CDR2 SVGAGI. Study conclusions and caveats: Reports say nearly half of spike-specific TCRs go after unmutated variant regions.

Libraries were prepared by immunoSEQ multiplex PCR; TCRdb keeps only in-frame clonotypes and omits some of them. The table shows roughly 180,000 clones, with about 90% occurring only once. The receptor's source is an adult in good health. The source was peripheral blood, collected on day 0 of AZD1222 vaccination. The chain links TRBV6-5 to TRBJ2-1, with 10 bases aligning to TRBD2. In DNA form, the CDR3 reads TGTGCCAGCGGCCCTAGCGGGAGCTCCTACAATGAGCAGTTCTTC. Its translation is CASGPSGSSYNEQFF.